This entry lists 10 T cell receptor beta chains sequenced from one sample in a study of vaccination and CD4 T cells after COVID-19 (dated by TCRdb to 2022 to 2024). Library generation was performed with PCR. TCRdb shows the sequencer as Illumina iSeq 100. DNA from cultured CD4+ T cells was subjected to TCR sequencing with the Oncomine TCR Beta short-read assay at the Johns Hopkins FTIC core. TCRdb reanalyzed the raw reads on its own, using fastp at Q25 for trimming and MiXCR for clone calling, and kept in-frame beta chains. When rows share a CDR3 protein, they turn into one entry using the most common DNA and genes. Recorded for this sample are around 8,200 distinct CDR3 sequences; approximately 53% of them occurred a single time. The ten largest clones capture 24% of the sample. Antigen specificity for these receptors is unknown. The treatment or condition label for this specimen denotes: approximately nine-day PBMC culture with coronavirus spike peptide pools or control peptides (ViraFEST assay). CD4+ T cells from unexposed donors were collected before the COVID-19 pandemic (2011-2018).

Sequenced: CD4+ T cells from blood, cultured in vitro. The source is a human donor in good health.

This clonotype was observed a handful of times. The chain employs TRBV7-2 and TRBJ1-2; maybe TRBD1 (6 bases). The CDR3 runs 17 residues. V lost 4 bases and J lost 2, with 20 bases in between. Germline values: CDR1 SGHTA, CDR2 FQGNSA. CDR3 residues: CASSSIPDSRFNYGYTF. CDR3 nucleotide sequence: TGTGCCAGCAGCTCCATTCCGGACAGCCGTTTCAACTATGGCTACACCTTC.

The CDR3, as DNA: TGTGCCAGCAGTCCCCTACGGGGGCAGGATAATTCACCCCTCCACTTT. Translation gives CASSPLRGQDNSPLHF. This chain connects TRBV28 to TRBJ1-6; TRBD1 is a possible D gene (6 bases). The V gene lost 5 bases and the J gene lost 5 bases, with 16 bases spanning the gap. The CDR3 totals 16 residues. Germline loops: CDR1 MDHEN, CDR2 SYDVKM.

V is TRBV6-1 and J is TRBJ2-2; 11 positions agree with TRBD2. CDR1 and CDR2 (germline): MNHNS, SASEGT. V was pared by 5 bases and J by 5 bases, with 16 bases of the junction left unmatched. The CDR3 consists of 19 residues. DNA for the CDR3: TGTGCCAGCAGTCCCAGAACTAGCGGGGGCGCCCTTCGGACCGGGGAGCTGTTTTTT. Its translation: CASSPRTSGGALRTGELFF.

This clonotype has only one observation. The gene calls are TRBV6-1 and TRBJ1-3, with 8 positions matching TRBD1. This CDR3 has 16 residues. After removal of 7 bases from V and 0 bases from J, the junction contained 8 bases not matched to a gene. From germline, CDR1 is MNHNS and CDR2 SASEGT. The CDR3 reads CASTSGQGASGNTIYF. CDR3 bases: TGTGCCAGCACATCGGGGCAGGGGGCCTCTGGAAACACCATATATTTT.

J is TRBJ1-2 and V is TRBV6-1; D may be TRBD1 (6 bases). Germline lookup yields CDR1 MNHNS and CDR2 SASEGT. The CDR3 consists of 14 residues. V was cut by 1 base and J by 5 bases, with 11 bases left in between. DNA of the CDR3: TGTGCCAGCAGTGAAGGTTCAGGGGTATATGGCTACACCTTC. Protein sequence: CASSEGSGVYGYTF.

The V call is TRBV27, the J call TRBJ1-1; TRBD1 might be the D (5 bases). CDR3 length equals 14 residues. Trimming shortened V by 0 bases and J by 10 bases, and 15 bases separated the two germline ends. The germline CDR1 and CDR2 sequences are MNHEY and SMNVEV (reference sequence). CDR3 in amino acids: CASSLSGGPGRAFF. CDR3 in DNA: TGTGCCAGCAGTTTATCGGGCGGGCCGGGGCGAGCTTTCTTT.

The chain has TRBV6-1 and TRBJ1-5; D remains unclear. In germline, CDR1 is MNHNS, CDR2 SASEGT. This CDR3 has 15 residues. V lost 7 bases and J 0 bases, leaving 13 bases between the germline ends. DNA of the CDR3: TGTGCCAGCAATCCGATCGGTGTTAGCAATCAGCCCCAGCATTTT. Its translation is CASNPIGVSNQPQHF.

The CDR3, as DNA: TGTGCCTGCTTCGAAGCCCCTGGCTACACCTTC. Amino acids: CACFEAPGYTF. J is TRBJ1-2 and V is TRBV30; D remains ambiguous. The CDR3 extends over 11 amino acids. V was cut by 6 bases and J by 7 bases, with 12 bases left in between. The V gene's germline CDR1 is GTSNPN and CDR2 SVGIG (reference sequence).

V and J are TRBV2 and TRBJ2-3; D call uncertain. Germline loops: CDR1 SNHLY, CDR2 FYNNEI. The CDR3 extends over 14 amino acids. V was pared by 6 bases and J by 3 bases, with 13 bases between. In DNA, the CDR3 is TGTGCCAGCAGCGACATAGTGGGGACAGATACGCAGTATTTT. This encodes CASSDIVGTDTQYF.

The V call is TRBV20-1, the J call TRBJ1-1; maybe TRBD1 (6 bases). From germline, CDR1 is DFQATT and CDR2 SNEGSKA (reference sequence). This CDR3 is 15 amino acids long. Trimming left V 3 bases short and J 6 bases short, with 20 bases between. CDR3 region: CSASAPLQGISEAFF. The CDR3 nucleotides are TGCAGTGCTAGCGCCCCTCTACAGGGTATATCTGAAGCTTTCTTT.